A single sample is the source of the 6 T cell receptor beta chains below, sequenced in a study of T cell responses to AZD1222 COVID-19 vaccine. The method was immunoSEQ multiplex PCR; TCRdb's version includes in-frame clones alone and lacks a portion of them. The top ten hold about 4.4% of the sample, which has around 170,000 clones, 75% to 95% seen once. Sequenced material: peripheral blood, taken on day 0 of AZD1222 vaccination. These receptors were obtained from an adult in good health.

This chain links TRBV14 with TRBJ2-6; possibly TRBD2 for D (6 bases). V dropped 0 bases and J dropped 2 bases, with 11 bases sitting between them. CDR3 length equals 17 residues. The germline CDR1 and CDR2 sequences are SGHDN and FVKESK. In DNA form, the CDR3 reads TGTGCCAGCAGCCAAGAGGGGTGGAGGGCTGGGGCCAACGTCCTGACTTTC. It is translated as CASSQEGWRAGANVLTF.

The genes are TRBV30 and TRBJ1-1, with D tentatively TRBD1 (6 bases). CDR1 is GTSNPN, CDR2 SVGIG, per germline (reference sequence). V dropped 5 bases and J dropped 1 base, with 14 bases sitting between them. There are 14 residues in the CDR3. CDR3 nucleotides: TGTGCCTGGTATACAGGGAAACCGAACACTGAAGCTTTCTTT. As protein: CAWYTGKPNTEAFF. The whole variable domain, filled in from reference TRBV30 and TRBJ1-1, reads SQTIHQWPATLVQPVGSPLSLECTVEGTSNPNLYWYRQAAGRGLQLLFYSVGIGQISSEVPQNLSASRPQDRQFILSSKKLLLSDSGFYLCAWYTGKPNTEAFFGQGTRLTVV.

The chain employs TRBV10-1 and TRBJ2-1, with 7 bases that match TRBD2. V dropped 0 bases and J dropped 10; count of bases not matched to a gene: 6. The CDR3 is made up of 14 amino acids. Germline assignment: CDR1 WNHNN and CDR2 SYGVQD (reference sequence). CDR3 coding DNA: TGCGCCAGCAGTGAGTCACGGACTAGTGACGAGCAGTTCTTC. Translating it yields CASSESRTSDEQFF.

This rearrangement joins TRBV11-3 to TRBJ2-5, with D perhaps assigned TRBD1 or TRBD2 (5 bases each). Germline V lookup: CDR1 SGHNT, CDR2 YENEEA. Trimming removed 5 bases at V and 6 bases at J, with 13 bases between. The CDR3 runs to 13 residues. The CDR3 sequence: CASSPGGGKTQYF. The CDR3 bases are TGTGCCAGCAGCCCAGGTGGGGGAAAGACCCAGTACTTC.

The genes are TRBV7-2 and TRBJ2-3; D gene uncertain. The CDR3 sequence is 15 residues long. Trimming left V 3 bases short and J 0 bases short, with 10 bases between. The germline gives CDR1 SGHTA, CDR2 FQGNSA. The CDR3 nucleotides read TGTGCCAGCAGCTTTTCGACGGCTAGCACAGATACGCAGTATTTT. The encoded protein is CASSFSTASTDTQYF.

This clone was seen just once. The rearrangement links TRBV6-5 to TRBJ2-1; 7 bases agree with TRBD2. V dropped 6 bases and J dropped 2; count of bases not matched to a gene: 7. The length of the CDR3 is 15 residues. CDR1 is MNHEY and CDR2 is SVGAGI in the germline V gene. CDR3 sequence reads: CASSPGGGPYNEQFF. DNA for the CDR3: TGTGCCAGCAGCCCGGGAGGAGGGCCCTACAATGAGCAGTTCTTC.